A single TCR beta chain is shown here with its context. This entry belongs to a study of cytomegalovirus exposure and HLA in healthy donors. The PCR made use of 60 Vbeta and 13 Jbeta primers. Only in-frame clones appear in the TCRdb table, and some are missing; sequencing was by immunoSEQ multiplex PCR. The sample has more than 100,000 clones; 73% are singletons. Input material: PBMCs. The source is a woman aged 40 to 50 in good health and CMV-seronegative.

Here the CDR3 DNA reads TGTGCCAGCAGCTTAGACTTTCAGGGCTTCTATGGCTACACCTTC. Protein sequence: CASSLDFQGFYGYTF. This chain connects TRBV7-2 to TRBJ1-2, with D perhaps TRBD1 (5 bases). Germline values: CDR1 SGHTA, CDR2 FQGNSA. The length of the CDR3 is 15 residues. V lost 1 base to trimming and J lost 4 bases, with 13 bases between them.